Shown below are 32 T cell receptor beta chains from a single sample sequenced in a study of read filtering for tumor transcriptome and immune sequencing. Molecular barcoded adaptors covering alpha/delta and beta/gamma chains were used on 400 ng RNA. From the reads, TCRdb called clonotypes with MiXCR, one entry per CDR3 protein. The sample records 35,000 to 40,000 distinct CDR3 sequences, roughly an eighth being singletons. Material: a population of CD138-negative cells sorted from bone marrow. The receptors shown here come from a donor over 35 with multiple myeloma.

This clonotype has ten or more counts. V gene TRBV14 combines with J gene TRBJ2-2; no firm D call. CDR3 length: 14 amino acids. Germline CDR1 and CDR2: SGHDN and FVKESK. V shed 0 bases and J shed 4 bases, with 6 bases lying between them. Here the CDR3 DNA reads TGTGCCAGCAGCCAAGATTGGGCCACCGGGGAGCTGTTTTTT. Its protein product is CASSQDWATGELFF.

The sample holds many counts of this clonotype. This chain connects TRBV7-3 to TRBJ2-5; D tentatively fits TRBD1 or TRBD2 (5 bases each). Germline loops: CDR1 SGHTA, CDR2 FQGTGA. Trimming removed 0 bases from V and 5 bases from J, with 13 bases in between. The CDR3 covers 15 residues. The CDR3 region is CASSLTGTGGETQYF. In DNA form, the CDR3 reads TGTGCCAGCAGCTTAACCGGGACGGGTGGTGAGACCCAGTACTTC.

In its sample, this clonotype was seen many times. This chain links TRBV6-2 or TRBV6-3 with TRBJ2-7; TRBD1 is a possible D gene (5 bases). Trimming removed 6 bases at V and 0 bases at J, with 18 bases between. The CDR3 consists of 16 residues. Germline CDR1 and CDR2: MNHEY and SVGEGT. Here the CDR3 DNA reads TGTGCCAGCAGCCTCACTTCAGGGTCACCCTCCTACGAGCAGTACTTC. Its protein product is CASSLTSGSPSYEQYF.

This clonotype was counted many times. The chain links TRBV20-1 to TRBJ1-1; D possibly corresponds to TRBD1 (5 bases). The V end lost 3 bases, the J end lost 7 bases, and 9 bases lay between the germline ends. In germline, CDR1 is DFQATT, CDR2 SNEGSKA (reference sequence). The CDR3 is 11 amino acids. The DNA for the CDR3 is TGCAGTGCTAGCAGGGAAATTGAAGCTTTCTTT. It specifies CSASREIEAFF.

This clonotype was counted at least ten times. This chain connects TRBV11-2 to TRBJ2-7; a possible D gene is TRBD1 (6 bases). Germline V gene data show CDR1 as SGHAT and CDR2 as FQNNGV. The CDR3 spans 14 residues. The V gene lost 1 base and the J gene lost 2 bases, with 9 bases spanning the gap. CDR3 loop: CASSLGQGPYEQYF. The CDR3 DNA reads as TGTGCCAGCAGCTTAGGCCAGGGGCCCTACGAGCAGTACTTC. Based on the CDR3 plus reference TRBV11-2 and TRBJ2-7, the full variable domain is EAGVAQSPRYKIIEKRQSVAFWCNPISGHATLYWYQQILGQGPKLLIQFQNNGVVDDSQLPKDRFSAERLKGVDSTLKIQPAKLEDSAVYLCASSLGQGPYEQYFGPGTRLTVT.

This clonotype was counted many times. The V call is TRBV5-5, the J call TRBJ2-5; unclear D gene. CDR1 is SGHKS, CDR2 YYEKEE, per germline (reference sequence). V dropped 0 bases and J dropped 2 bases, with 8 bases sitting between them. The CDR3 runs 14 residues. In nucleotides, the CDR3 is TGTGCCAGCAGCTTGGTGGACGGGCAAGAGACCCAGTACTTC. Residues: CASSLVDGQETQYF.

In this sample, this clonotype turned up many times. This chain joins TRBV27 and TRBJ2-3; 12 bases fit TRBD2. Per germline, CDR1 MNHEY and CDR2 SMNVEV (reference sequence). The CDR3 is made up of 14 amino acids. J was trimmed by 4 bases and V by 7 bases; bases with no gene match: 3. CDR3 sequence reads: CASMTSGSPDTQYF. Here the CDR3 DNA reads TGTGCCAGCATGACTAGCGGGAGTCCAGATACGCAGTATTTT.

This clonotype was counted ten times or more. For the CDR3, the DNA is TGCGCCAGCAGCACGGGACTAGCGGGAGGGCCCAGCCGTGTTAATGAGCAGTTCTTC. This codes for CASSTGLAGGPSRVNEQFF. This chain connects TRBV5-1 to TRBJ2-1; the match to TRBD2 covers 16 bases. The V gene's germline CDR1 is SGHRS and CDR2 YFSETQ. The J segment lost 7 bases and the V segment lost 4 bases, leaving 14 bases of the junction unmatched. The CDR3 totals 19 residues.

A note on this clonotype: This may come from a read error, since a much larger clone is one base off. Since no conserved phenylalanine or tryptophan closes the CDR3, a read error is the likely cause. The CDR3 loop is CASRPVPSTDTQYY. CDR3 coding DNA: TGTGCCAGCAGACCTGTGCCGTCGACAGATACGCAGTATTAT. This chain joins TRBV7-2 and TRBJ2-3; D remains ambiguous. Per germline, CDR1 SGHTA and CDR2 FQGNSA. Trimming cost V 6 bases and J 3 bases, with 13 bases left between them. The CDR3 consists of 14 residues.

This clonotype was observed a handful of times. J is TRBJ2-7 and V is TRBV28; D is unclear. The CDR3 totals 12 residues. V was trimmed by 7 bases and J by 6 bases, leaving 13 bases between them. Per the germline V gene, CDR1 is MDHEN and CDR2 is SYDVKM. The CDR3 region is CASTPRLTEQYF. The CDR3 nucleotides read TGTGCCAGCACCCCTCGCCTCACCGAGCAGTACTTC.

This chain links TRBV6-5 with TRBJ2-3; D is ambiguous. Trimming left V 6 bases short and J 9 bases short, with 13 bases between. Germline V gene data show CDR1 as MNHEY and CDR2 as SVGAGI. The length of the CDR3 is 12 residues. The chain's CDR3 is CASRLDWRTQYF. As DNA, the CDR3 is TGTGCCAGCAGACTCGACTGGCGAACGCAGTATTTT.

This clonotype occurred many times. Here the CDR3 reads CSARNLGTSVGYNEQFF. CDR3 bases: TGCAGTGCTAGAAACCTCGGGACTAGCGTGGGCTACAATGAGCAGTTCTTC. The chain combines TRBV20-1 with TRBJ2-1, with TRBD2 matching 10 bases. Trimming cost V 2 bases and J 3 bases; bases outside gene matches: 10. Germline V gene data show CDR1 as DFQATT and CDR2 as SNEGSKA (reference sequence). The CDR3 sequence is 17 residues long.

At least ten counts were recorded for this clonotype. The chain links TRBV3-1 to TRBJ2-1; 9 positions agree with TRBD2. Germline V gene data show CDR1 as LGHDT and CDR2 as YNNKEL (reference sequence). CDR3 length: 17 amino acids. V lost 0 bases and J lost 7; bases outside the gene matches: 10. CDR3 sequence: CASSQDPLAGNTNEQFF. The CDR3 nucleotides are TGTGCCAGCAGCCAAGATCCGCTAGCGGGAAACACGAATGAGCAGTTCTTC.

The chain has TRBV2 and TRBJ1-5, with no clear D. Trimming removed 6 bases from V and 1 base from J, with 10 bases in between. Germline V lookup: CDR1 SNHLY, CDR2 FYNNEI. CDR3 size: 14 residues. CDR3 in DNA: TGTGCCAGCAGCCCCGCGGAGAGCAATCAGCCCCAGCATTTT. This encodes CASSPAESNQPQHF.

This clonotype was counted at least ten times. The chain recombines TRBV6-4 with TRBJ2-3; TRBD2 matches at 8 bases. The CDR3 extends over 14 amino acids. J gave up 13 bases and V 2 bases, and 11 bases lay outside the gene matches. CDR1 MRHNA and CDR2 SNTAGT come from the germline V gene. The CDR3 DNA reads TGTGCCAGCAGTGACGGGCTAGCGGGCCCTTCGGAGTATTTT. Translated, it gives CASSDGLAGPSEYF.

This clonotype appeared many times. The CDR3 reads CSARGDSGANVLTF. CDR3 bases: TGCAGTGCGAGGGGGGACTCTGGGGCCAACGTCCTGACTTTC. This chain connects TRBV20-1 to TRBJ2-6; D may match TRBD1 or TRBD2 (6 bases each). Deletions cut 6 bases from V and 0 bases from J, with 9 bases between. This CDR3 has 14 amino acids. Germline CDR1 and CDR2: DFQATT and SNEGSKA (reference sequence).

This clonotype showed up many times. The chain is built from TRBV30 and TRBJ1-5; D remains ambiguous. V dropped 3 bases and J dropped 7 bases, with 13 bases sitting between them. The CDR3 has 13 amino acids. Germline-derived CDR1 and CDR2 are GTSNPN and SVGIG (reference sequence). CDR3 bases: TGTGCCTGGAGCGTTCAAGAGGACCAGCCCCAGCATTTT. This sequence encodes CAWSVQEDQPQHF.

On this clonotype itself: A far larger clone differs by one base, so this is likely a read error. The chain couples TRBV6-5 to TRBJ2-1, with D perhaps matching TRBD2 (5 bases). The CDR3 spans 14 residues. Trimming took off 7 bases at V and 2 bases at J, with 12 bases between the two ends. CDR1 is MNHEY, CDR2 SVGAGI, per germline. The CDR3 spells CASIERLPYNEQFF. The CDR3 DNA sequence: TGTGCCAGCATAGAGCGGCTCCCCTACAATGAGCAGTTCTTC.

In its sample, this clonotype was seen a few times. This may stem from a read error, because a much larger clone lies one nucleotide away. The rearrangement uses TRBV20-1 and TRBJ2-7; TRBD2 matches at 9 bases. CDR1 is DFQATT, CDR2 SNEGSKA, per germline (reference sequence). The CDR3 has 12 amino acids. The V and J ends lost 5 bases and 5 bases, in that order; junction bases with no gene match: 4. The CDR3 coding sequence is TGCAGTGCTTGTAGCGGGAGCCACGAGCAGTACTTC. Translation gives CSACSGSHEQYF.

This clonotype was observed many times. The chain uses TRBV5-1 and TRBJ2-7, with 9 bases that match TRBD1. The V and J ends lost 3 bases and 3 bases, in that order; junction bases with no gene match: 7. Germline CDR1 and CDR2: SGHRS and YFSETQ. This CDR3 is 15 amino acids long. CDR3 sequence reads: CASSSLQGADYEQYF. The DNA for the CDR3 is TGCGCCAGCAGCTCCCTACAGGGGGCGGACTACGAGCAGTACTTC.

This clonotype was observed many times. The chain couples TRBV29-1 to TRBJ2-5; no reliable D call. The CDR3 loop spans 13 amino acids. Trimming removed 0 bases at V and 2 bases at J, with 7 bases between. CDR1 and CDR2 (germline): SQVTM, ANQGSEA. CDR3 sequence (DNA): TGCAGCGTTGAAGAAGGACGTCAAGAGACCCAGTACTTC. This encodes CSVEEGRQETQYF.

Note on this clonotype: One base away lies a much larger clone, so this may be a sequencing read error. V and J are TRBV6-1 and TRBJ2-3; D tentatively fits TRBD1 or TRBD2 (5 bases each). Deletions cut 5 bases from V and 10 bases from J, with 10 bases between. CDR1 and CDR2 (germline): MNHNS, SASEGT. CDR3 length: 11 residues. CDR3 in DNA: TGTGCCAGCAGTTGGGGGAATGCGCAGTATTTT. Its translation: CASSWGNAQYF.

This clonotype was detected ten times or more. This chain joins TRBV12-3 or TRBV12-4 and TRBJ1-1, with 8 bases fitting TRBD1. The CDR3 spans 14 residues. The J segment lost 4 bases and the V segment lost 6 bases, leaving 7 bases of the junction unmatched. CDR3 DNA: TGTGCCAGCAGGGTTAGAACAGGGGGCACTGAAGCTTTCTTT. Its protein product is CASRVRTGGTEAFF.

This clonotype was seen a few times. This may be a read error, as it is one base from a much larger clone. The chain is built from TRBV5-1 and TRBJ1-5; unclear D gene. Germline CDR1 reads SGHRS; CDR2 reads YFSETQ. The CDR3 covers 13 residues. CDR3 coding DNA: TGCGTCAGCAGCTTAGGGCAGAATCAGCCCCAGCATTTT. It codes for CVSSLGQNQPQHF.

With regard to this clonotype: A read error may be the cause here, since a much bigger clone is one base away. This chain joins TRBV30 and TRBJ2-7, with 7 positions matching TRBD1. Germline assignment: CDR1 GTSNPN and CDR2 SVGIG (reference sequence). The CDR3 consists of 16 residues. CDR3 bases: TGTGCCTGGATCCCTCGGGGTGACAGGGCCTCCCGAACGCAGCACTTC. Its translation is CAWIPRGDRASRTQHF.

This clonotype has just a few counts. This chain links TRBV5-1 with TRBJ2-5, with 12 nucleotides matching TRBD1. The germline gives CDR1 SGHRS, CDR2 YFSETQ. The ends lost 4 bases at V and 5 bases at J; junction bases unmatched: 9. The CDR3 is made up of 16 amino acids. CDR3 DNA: TGCGCCAGCAGCCCCGGGACAGGGGGCCGGGTTGAGACCCAGTACTTC. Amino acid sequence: CASSPGTGGRVETQYF.

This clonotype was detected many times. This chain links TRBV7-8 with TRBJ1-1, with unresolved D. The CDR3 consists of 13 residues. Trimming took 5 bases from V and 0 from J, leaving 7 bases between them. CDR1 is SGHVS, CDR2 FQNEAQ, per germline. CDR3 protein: CASSAGVNTEAFF. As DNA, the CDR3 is TGTGCCAGCAGCGCCGGGGTGAACACTGAAGCTTTCTTT.

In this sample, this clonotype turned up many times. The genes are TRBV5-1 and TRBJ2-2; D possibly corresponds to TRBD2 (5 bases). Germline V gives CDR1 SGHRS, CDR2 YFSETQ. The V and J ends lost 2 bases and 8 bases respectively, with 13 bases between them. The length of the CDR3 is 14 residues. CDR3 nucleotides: TGCGCCAGCAGCTTAACAGCCGGGGTAGGGGAGCTGTTTTTT. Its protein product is CASSLTAGVGELFF.

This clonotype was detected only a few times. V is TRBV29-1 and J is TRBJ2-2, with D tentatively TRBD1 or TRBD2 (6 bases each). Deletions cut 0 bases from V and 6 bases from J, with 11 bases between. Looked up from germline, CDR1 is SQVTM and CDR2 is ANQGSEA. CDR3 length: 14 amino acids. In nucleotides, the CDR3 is TGCAGCGTTGAAGATCTTAGGGGGGCCGGGGAGCTGTTTTTT. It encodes CSVEDLRGAGELFF.

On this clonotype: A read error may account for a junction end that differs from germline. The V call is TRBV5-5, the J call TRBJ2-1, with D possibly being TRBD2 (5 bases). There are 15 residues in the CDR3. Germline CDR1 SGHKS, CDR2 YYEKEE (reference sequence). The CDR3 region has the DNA TGTGCCAGCAGCTTGGAGCTAGCAGTCTACAGTGAGCAGTTCTTC. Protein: CASSLELAVYSEQFF.

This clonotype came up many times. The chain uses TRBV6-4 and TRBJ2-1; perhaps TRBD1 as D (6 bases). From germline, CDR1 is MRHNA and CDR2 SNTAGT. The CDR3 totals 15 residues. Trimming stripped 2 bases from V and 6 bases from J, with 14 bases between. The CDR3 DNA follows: TGTGCCAGCAGTGACGTGGCAGGGGTCCGCAATGAGCAGTTCTTC. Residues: CASSDVAGVRNEQFF.

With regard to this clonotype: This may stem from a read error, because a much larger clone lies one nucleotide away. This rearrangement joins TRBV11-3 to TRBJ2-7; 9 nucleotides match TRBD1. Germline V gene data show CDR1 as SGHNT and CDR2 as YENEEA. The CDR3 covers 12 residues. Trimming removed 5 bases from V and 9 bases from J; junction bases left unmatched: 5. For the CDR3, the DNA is TGTGCCAGCAGCAACCGGGACAGGGTGCAGTACTTC. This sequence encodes CASSNRDRVQYF.